Below, 22 T cell receptor beta chains from the same sample are listed, as sequenced in a study of CD8 T cells in Susac syndrome. An input of 0.5 to 1 ug of RNA was subjected to reverse transcription using random hexamers. TCRdb re-called the immunoSEQ multiplex PCR reads through MiXCR, storing one row per CDR3 protein. The repertoire holds roughly 250,000 distinct CDR3 sequences, with roughly 95% as singletons. Specimen: CD4+ T cells from PBMCs. These receptor sequences come from a human donor with Susac syndrome.

The V gene is TRBV9, the J gene TRBJ1-2; D uncertain. Germline lookup yields CDR1 SGDLS and CDR2 YYNGEE. CDR3 size: 12 residues. V lost 0 bases to trimming and J lost 6 bases, with 6 bases between them. CDR3 residues: CASSVVGDGYTF. DNA of the CDR3: TGTGCCAGCAGCGTAGTTGGGGATGGCTACACCTTC.

The rearrangement joins TRBV4-1 to TRBJ1-1; D gene ambiguous. Germline V lookup: CDR1 MGHRA, CDR2 YSYEKL. The length of the CDR3 is 15 residues. V was clipped by 4 bases and J by 1 base, with 13 bases between them. This CDR3 is CASSLYRTENTEAFF. CDR3 in DNA: TGCGCCAGCAGCCTGTACCGGACCGAGAACACTGAAGCTTTCTTT.

The rearrangement links TRBV29-1 to TRBJ2-1; 14 positions agree with TRBD2. Germline values: CDR1 SQVTM, CDR2 ANQGSEA. The trim removed 4 bases at V and 6 bases at J, leaving 2 bases unmatched. The CDR3 contains 14 residues. CDR3 coding DNA: TGCAGCGTTGGCGGGACTAGCGGGAGCAATGAGCAGTTCTTC. Its protein is CSVGGTSGSNEQFF.

The CDR3 protein is CSARDRAGVYEQYF. For the CDR3, the DNA is TGCAGTGCTAGAGATCGTGCGGGAGTGTACGAGCAGTACTTC. The chain couples TRBV20-1 to TRBJ2-7, with TRBD2 matching over 7 bases. The V segment lost 0 bases and the J segment 4 bases; nucleotides outside the gene matches: 6. This CDR3 is built from 14 residues. Per the germline V gene, CDR1 is DFQATT and CDR2 is SNEGSKA (reference sequence).

The CDR3 loop is CSVEPRAGEAFF. CDR3 nucleotide sequence: TGCAGCGTTGAACCCAGGGCCGGGGAAGCTTTCTTT. The gene calls are TRBV29-1 and TRBJ1-1; a possible D gene is TRBD1 (5 bases). V was pared by 2 bases and J by 8 bases, with 12 bases between. The CDR3 extends over 12 amino acids. CDR1 is SQVTM, CDR2 ANQGSEA, per germline.

V usage is TRBV27 and J usage is TRBJ1-1, with TRBD1 matching over 7 bases. V was pared by 5 bases and J by 4 bases, with 16 bases of the junction left unmatched. This CDR3 is 17 amino acids long. Germline lookup yields CDR1 MNHEY and CDR2 SMNVEV (reference sequence). The CDR3 DNA sequence: TGTGCCAGCAGTCCGAAAAAGGACAGGCGCGAGAGCACTGAAGCTTTCTTT. Protein sequence: CASSPKKDRRESTEAFF.

The rearrangement links TRBV5-1 to TRBJ2-5; 7 positions agree with TRBD2. The CDR3 covers 13 residues. Unmatched junction bases numbered 2, after V lost 1 base and J lost 5 bases. CDR1 is SGHRS, CDR2 YFSETQ, per germline. CDR3 amino acids: CASSLREGETQYF. DNA of the CDR3: TGCGCCAGCAGCTTGAGGGAGGGGGAGACCCAGTACTTC. The complete variable domain, with remaining parts taken from reference TRBV5-1 and TRBJ2-5, reads KAGVTQTPRYLIKTRGQQVTLSCSPISGHRSVSWYQQTPGQGLQFLFEYFSETQRNKGNFPGRFSGRQFSNSRSEMNVSTLELGDSALYLCASSLREGETQYFGPGTRLLVL.

The genes are TRBV7-9 and TRBJ1-5; tentatively, D is TRBD1 (6 bases). Trimming removed 5 bases from V and 7 bases from J, with 18 bases in between. The CDR3 length is 15 residues. Germline CDR1 SEHNR, CDR2 FQNEAQ (reference sequence). This chain's CDR3 is CASSLRTAARQPQHF. Here the CDR3 DNA reads TGTGCCAGCAGCCTTCGGACAGCCGCCAGGCAGCCCCAGCATTTT.

The CDR3 sequence is CASSPSQETEAFF. CDR3 nucleotides: TGTGCCAGCTCACCCTCCCAGGAAACTGAAGCTTTCTTT. The chain couples TRBV18 to TRBJ1-1; D is uncertain. Germline CDR1 reads KGHSH; CDR2 reads LQKENI. V was pared by 3 bases and J by 5 bases, with 10 bases between. The CDR3 runs to 13 residues.

The CDR3 coding sequence is TGTGCCAGCAGCGGGACTAGCGGCTTCTACAATGAGCAGTTCTTC. This translates into CASSGTSGFYNEQFF. The chain is built from TRBV3-1 and TRBJ2-1, with 11 bases fitting TRBD2. Germline V gives CDR1 LGHDT, CDR2 YNNKEL (reference sequence). V lost 5 bases, J lost 3 bases, and 3 bases stayed unmatched. This CDR3 is 15 amino acids long.

The rearrangement uses TRBV4-2 and TRBJ1-5, with a possible D match to TRBD1 (5 bases). The V gene's germline CDR1 is LGHNA and CDR2 YNFKEQ. The length of the CDR3 is 17 residues. V dropped 1 base and J dropped 1 base, with 14 bases sitting between them. CDR3 DNA: TGTGCCAGCAGCCAAGTAAGTGGGGCAGCGAGCAATCAGCCCCAGCATTTT. Amino acid sequence: CASSQVSGAASNQPQHF.

This clonotype was seen once. CDR3 bases: TGTGCCAGCACAAGGGACAGGGCGAACACCGGGGAGCTGTTTTTT. It is translated as CASTRDRANTGELFF. The V call is TRBV2, the J call TRBJ2-2; TRBD1 matches 9 bases. In germline, CDR1 is SNHLY, CDR2 FYNNEI. With 7 bases clipped from V and 0 bases from J, the junction kept 3 bases outside the gene matches. The CDR3 length is 15 residues.

This sequence joins TRBV29-1 and TRBJ1-2; possibly TRBD1 for D (5 bases). Trimming took off 7 bases at V and 2 bases at J, with 11 bases between the two ends. Germline V gives CDR1 SQVTM, CDR2 ANQGSEA. The CDR3 covers 12 residues. CDR3 DNA sequence: TGCAGCGCCGGGGGGGGGAACTATGGCTACACCTTC. Translating it yields CSAGGGNYGYTF. Full variable domain (outside the CDR3, taken from reference TRBV29-1 and TRBJ1-2): SAVISQKPSRDICQRGTSLTIQCQVDSQVTMMFWYRQQPGQSLTLIATANQGSEATYESGFVIDKFPISRPNLTFSTLTVSNMSPEDSSIYLCSAGGGNYGYTFGSGTRLTVV.

This chain joins TRBV7-2 and TRBJ2-7; 7 positions match TRBD1. From germline, CDR1 is SGHTA and CDR2 FQGNSA. Germline trimming cut 2 bases from V and 6 bases from J; bases unmatched to any gene: 13. The CDR3 runs to 16 residues. The CDR3 region is CASSLRPTNRGSEQYF. Here the CDR3 DNA reads TGTGCCAGCAGCTTACGGCCAACGAACAGGGGATCCGAGCAGTACTTC.

The chain couples TRBV30 to TRBJ2-3; 9 nucleotides match TRBD1. V lost 2 bases and J lost 0; bases outside the gene matches: 3. CDR1 and CDR2 (germline): GTSNPN, SVGIG (reference sequence). This CDR3 has 15 residues. The CDR3 sequence: CAWSTGGPSTDTQYF. The CDR3 bases are TGTGCCTGGAGTACAGGGGGCCCTAGCACAGATACGCAGTATTTT.

The chain employs TRBV5-4 and TRBJ1-1; D gene unclear. Germline loops: CDR1 SGHNT, CDR2 YYREEE (reference sequence). CDR3 length: 13 amino acids. Trimming took 0 bases from V and 11 from J, leaving 14 bases between them. CDR3 residues: CASSLAGRHGAFF. Here the CDR3 DNA reads TGTGCCAGCAGCTTGGCCGGGAGACATGGGGCTTTCTTT.

The J gene is TRBJ2-2, the V gene TRBV29-1; 8 bases match TRBD1. The ends lost 5 bases at V and 5 bases at J; junction bases unmatched: 13. The V gene's germline CDR1 is SQVTM and CDR2 ANQGSEA. The CDR3 contains 16 residues. DNA of the CDR3: TGCAGCGTTAAAATTAACGGACAGGGACCAACCGGGGAGCTGTTTTTT. This gives the protein CSVKINGQGPTGELFF.

This clonotype was recorded once. This rearrangement joins TRBV5-1 to TRBJ2-5, with D maybe TRBD1 (5 bases). Germline V gene data show CDR1 as SGHRS and CDR2 as YFSETQ. The CDR3 covers 15 residues. The ends were cut back, 0 bases at V and 5 bases at J, with 14 bases in the middle. In DNA form, the CDR3 reads TGCGCCAGCAGCTTGGTAGTGGGGCGCCTCGAGACCCAGTACTTC. This gives the protein CASSLVVGRLETQYF.

V gene TRBV5-1 combines with J gene TRBJ2-1; D uncertain. Germline CDR1 and CDR2: SGHRS and YFSETQ. The CDR3 is 14 amino acids. The V and J ends lost 6 bases and 0 bases respectively, with 10 bases between them. CDR3 in DNA: TGCGCCAGCACTGGACCAGTCTCCTACAATGAGCAGTTCTTC. Protein product: CASTGPVSYNEQFF.

Written as DNA, the CDR3 is TGTGCCAGCAACCGGGCCTACAATGAGCAGTTCTTC. It encodes CASNRAYNEQFF. The genes are TRBV12-3 or TRBV12-4 and TRBJ2-1; D is undetermined. The CDR3 loop spans 12 amino acids. V was shortened by 7 bases and J by 2 bases, with 6 bases between the two germline ends.

This rearrangement joins TRBV20-1 to TRBJ2-1; D assignment may be TRBD1 or TRBD2 (5 bases each). CDR3 length: 15 amino acids. V lost 4 bases and J 4 bases, leaving 17 bases between the germline ends. The germline V gene encodes CDR1 DFQATT and CDR2 SNEGSKA (reference sequence). CDR3 DNA sequence: TGCAGTGCTACTAGACTCCGGGGCGGATACAATGAGCAGTTCTTC. Translated, it gives CSATRLRGGYNEQFF.

The chain couples TRBV27 to TRBJ2-7; 7 bases map to TRBD1. This CDR3 is 13 amino acids long. The germline V gene has CDR1 MNHEY and CDR2 SMNVEV (reference sequence). The trim removed 6 bases at V and 3 bases at J, leaving 5 bases unmatched. CDR3 protein: CASSRGQYYEQYF. As DNA, the CDR3 is TGTGCCAGCAGCCGGGGACAGTACTACGAGCAGTACTTC.